The present entry profiles one T cell receptor beta chain with its context. Its antigen remains unidentified. Here immunoSEQ multiplex PCR was the method, and the copy in TCRdb shows in-frame clones only, minus some. Seen here are 85,000 to 90,000 clones, over 85% observed once, and the top ten hold 4.7%. This sample was included in a study of Tregs in tolerant kidney transplant recipients. General study points: Validation in larger populations is needed because few patients were studied. The most relevant donor-specific Treg TCRbeta repertoire apparently came from expansion with activated donor B cells.

This CDR3 is built from 16 residues. Per germline, CDR1 SQVTM and CDR2 ANQGSEA. Between the trimmed V and J ends, which lost 4 bases and 0 bases, there was a span of 16 bases. Unstimulated regulatory T cells (CD4+CD25+CD127-), CD4+CD25- non-regulatory cells, CD4 and CD8 cells were FACS-sorted from thawed PBMCs. Sequenced sample: CD8+ T cells from blood. The V gene is TRBV29-1, the J gene TRBJ2-1; D possibly matches TRBD1 or TRBD2 (5 bases each). The TCR comes from a human donor in good health. The CDR3 DNA follows: TGCAGCGTTGTTCGGCCAGGGACCCACTCCTACAATGAGCAGTTCTTC. It specifies CSVVRPGTHSYNEQFF.